These 3 T cell receptor beta chains came from one sample sequenced in a study of early T cells in non-severe SARS-CoV-2 infection. TCRdb reanalysed the 5' RACE reads using MiXCR and keeps one entry per CDR3 protein. The sample includes about 36,000 distinct CDR3 sequences, approximately 4.1% seen only once; the top ten take 9% to 10%. Source material: whole blood. The receptor source for this set is an adult who was a healthcare worker with PCR-confirmed SARS-CoV-2 infection or an uninfected control (not recorded which).

This clonotype was counted many times. The chain couples TRBV20-1 to TRBJ2-1, with 14 positions matching TRBD2. CDR1 DFQATT and CDR2 SNEGSKA come from the germline V gene (reference sequence). The ends lost 6 bases at V and 6 bases at J; junction bases unmatched: 4. This CDR3 is built from 14 residues. Here the CDR3 DNA reads TGCAGTGCCATGACTAGCGGGAGGGCCAATGAGCAGTTCTTC. It codes for CSAMTSGRANEQFF.

This clonotype was detected only a few times. This chain links TRBV24-1 with TRBJ2-3; D possibly corresponds to TRBD1 (6 bases). The CDR3 is made up of 15 amino acids. V gave up 4 bases and J gave up 7 bases, with 17 bases separating them. Looked up from germline, CDR1 is KGHDR and CDR2 is SFDVKD. CDR3 sequence reads: CATSDPLQGSNTQYF. The CDR3 nucleotides read TGTGCCACCAGTGACCCCCTTCAGGGGTCGAATACGCAGTATTTT.

The sample holds many counts of this clonotype. This chain joins TRBV9 and TRBJ1-5, with D possibly TRBD1 on 6 matching bases. Germline assignment: CDR1 SGDLS and CDR2 YYNGEE. The CDR3 runs to 13 residues. V lost 0 bases to trimming and J lost 10 bases, with 11 bases between them. CDR3 amino acids: CASSVGTQGPQHF. The CDR3 bases are TGTGCCAGCAGCGTAGGGACACAGGGACCCCAGCATTTT.